This T cell receptor (beta chain) stems from a study of blood T cell repertoires in COVID-19. This clone has only a few counts. Germline assignment: CDR1 LNHDA and CDR2 SQIVND (reference sequence). Trimming removed 9 bases from V and 3 bases from J, with 17 bases in between. The CDR3 consists of 14 residues. Libraries were prepared by immunoSEQ multiplex PCR; TCRdb keeps only in-frame clonotypes and omits some of them. The table shows about 54,000 clones, with around 83% occurring only once. Sequencing was performed on peripheral blood. V gene TRBV19 combines with J gene TRBJ1-1; D is possibly TRBD1 (5 bases). The clonotype originates from a woman aged 60-75 years with acute or convalescent COVID-19. CDR3 in DNA: TGTGCCAGCCAGAACAGACAGCTATACACTGAAGCTTTCTTT. Translating gives CASQNRQLYTEAFF.